These T cell receptor beta chains were read from a single sample in a study of cytomegalovirus exposure and HLA in healthy donors. Assay used: immunoSEQ multiplex PCR; TCRdb lists only in-frame clones, some missing. The sample contains some 120,000 clones, roughly 74% of which appear only once. Sequencing was performed on PBMCs. The receptors were sampled from a woman aged 45-59 years in good health and CMV-seropositive. Each CDR3 is given with its conserved first and last residue. D genes are given only for firm matches. Size tells how often a clone was seen (once, few, many) or the class of an expanded clone, and some rows leave it out.

j_call,v_call,d_call,clone_size,cdr3_aa,cdr3_nt
TRBJ2-5,TRBV19,-,few,CASSESSTKETQYF,TGTGCCAGTAGCGAGTCCTCCACGAAAGAGACCCAGTACTTC
TRBJ2-1,TRBV7-7,TRBD2,-,CASSYRLAGGLNEQFF,TGTGCTAGCAGCTACCGACTAGCGGGGGGCCTCAATGAGCAGTTCTTC
TRBJ1-2,TRBV5-6,-,-,CASSLFRGSGYTF,TGTGCCAGCAGCTTGTTCAGGGGCTCTGGCTACACCTTC
TRBJ2-7,TRBV4-1,TRBD1,-,CASSQLGQGGSYEQYF,TGCGCCAGCAGCCAACTGGGACAGGGCGGCTCCTACGAGCAGTACTTC
TRBJ2-3,TRBV11-2,TRBD2,-,CASSSQRGSTDTQYF,TGTGCCAGCAGCTCGCAGCGGGGGAGCACAGATACGCAGTATTTT
TRBJ2-7,TRBV5-1,TRBD1,-,CASSLTGQGASYEQYF,TGCGCCAGCAGCCTCACAGGGCAGGGGGCCTCCTACGAGCAGTACTTC
TRBJ2-1,TRBV19,TRBD1,-,CATCKGTGVFYEQFF,TGTGCCACCTGCAAAGGAACAGGGGTTTTCTATGAGCAGTTCTTC
TRBJ1-4,TRBV2,-,-,CASSASVGANEKLFF,TGTGCCAGCAGTGCCTCGGTAGGAGCTAATGAAAAACTGTTTTTT
TRBJ2-7,TRBV5-1,TRBD1,once,CASSSPGQTSEQYF,TGCGCCAGCAGCTCTCCGGGACAGACCTCGGAGCAGTACTTC
TRBJ1-4,TRBV27,TRBD1,-,CASSPSGQLEKLFF,TGTGCCAGCAGCCCGTCGGGACAGCTTGAAAAACTGTTTTTT
TRBJ2-7,TRBV7-2,TRBD2,-,CASSSGLAGGEYF,TGTGCCAGCAGCTCGGGACTAGCGGGGGGAGAGTACTTC
TRBJ2-3,TRBV9,-,-,CASSFRDFSITDTQYF,TGTGCCAGCAGCTTCCGGGACTTCTCGATTACAGATACGCAGTATTTT
TRBJ1-3,TRBV25-1,-,-,CASSGQFGNTIYF,TGTGCCAGCAGTGGGCAGTTCGGAAACACCATATATTTT
TRBJ2-3,TRBV5-5,TRBD2,-,CASSFLAGGSTDTQYF,TGTGCCAGCAGCTTCTTAGCGGGGGGGAGCACAGATACGCAGTATTTT
TRBJ1-2,TRBV29-1,-,-,CSVRPSGGGGYTF,TGCAGCGTTCGCCCGTCCGGGGGAGGAGGCTACACCTTC
TRBJ2-7,TRBV5-6,TRBD1,-,CASSLDDRGPDEQYF,TGTGCCAGCAGCTTGGATGACAGGGGGCCGGACGAGCAGTACTTC
TRBJ2-1,TRBV11-2,TRBD2,-,CASNTLAGGLYNEQFF,TGTGCCAGCAACACGCTAGCGGGGGGGCTCTACAATGAGCAGTTCTTC
TRBJ1-5,TRBV2,-,-,CAGGGGYNQPQHF,TGTGCCGGGGGAGGGGGTTACAATCAGCCCCAGCATTTT
TRBJ2-7,TRBV6-1,-,-,CASSELPYYEQYF,TGTGCCAGCAGTGAACTCCCTTACTACGAGCAGTACTTC
TRBJ2-1,TRBV5-4,-,-,CASSFQFNEQFF,TGTGCCAGCAGCTTCCAGTTCAATGAGCAGTTCTTC
TRBJ1-1,TRBV6-1,-,-,CASSELITRNTEAFF,TGTGCCAGCAGTGAACTTATCACACGGAACACTGAAGCTTTCTTT
TRBJ1-1,TRBV11-2,-,-,CASSLDYVAEAFF,TGTGCCAGCAGCTTAGACTACGTGGCTGAAGCTTTCTTT
TRBJ2-7,TRBV6-1,-,few,CASSELLNEPYEQYF,TGTGCCAGCAGTGAACTCCTAAATGAGCCCTACGAGCAGTACTTC
TRBJ1-1,TRBV19,-,-,CASSITQGPGGGTEAFF,TGTGCCAGTAGTATAACTCAGGGGCCGGGGGGTGGCACTGAAGCTTTCTTT
TRBJ1-5,TRBV19,-,-,CASTTDGGRNQPQHF,TGTGCCAGTACCACCGACGGGGGGCGCAATCAGCCCCAGCATTTT
TRBJ1-6,TRBV19,-,-,CASSIRGSPLHF,TGTGCCAGTAGTATCAGGGGTTCACCCCTCCACTTT
TRBJ2-5,TRBV29-1,TRBD2,-,CSVQLAGGSMAQYF,TGCAGCGTTCAACTAGCGGGGGGGTCCATGGCCCAGTACTTC
TRBJ1-5,TRBV29-1,-,-,CSVEKSHLTPRNYNQPQHF,TGCAGCGTTGAAAAATCCCACCTGACACCCCGTAATTACAATCAGCCCCAGCATTTT
TRBJ2-1,TRBV30,-,-,CAWRRPGIRGPENEQFF,TGTGCCTGGAGGAGACCAGGGATCAGGGGCCCGGAAAATGAGCAGTTCTTC
TRBJ2-3,TRBV10-3,TRBD2,few,CAISESGTSGLKWDTQYF,TGTGCCATCAGTGAGTCCGGGACTAGCGGACTCAAATGGGATACGCAGTATTTT
TRBJ2-2,TRBV6-5,-,-,CSSSLRVRESGELFF,TGTTCCAGCAGCCTCAGGGTTAGAGAAAGCGGGGAGCTGTTTTTT
TRBJ2-2,TRBV5-4,TRBD1,-,CASSLGGRGLTGELFF,TGTGCCAGCAGCTTGGGGGGCAGGGGGCTCACCGGGGAGCTGTTTTTT
TRBJ2-5,TRBV4-1,TRBD2,once,CASSQVYSGGQETQYF,TGCGCCAGCAGCCAAGTGTATAGCGGGGGTCAAGAGACCCAGTACTTC
TRBJ1-2,TRBV6-4,-,-,CASSATAGYGYTF,TGTGCCAGCAGCGCGACAGCTGGTTATGGCTACACCTTC
TRBJ1-4,TRBV2,-,-,CASSVGGVSEKLFF,TGTGCCAGCAGTGTAGGGGGGGTTAGTGAAAAACTGTTTTTT
TRBJ2-7,TRBV9,-,few,CASSLSRVSYEQYF,TGTGCCAGCAGCCTTTCCCGCGTTTCCTACGAGCAGTACTTC
TRBJ1-4,TRBV5-8,-,-,CASSLLVGVKSEKLFF,TGTGCCAGCAGCTTGCTGGTCGGGGTTAAAAGTGAAAAACTGTTTTTT
TRBJ2-7,TRBV11-1,-,few,CASSLGTGSYEQYF,TGTGCCAGCAGCTTAGGGACTGGCTCCTACGAGCAGTACTTC
TRBJ2-4,TRBV30,-,-,CAWSPTRGAKNIQYF,TGTGCCTGGAGTCCGACGCGGGGAGCCAAAAACATTCAGTACTTC
TRBJ1-5,TRBV7-9,-,-,CASSSPTSRGPQPQHF,TGTGCCAGCAGTTCCCCAACTAGCCGGGGTCCCCAGCCCCAGCATTTT
TRBJ1-3,TRBV7-9,-,-,CASSLDRKNTIYF,TGTGCCAGCAGCTTAGACAGAAAAAACACCATATATTTT
TRBJ2-7,TRBV2,-,few,CASSADGGRYEQYF,TGTGCCAGCAGCGCAGACGGAGGACGGTATGAGCAGTACTTC
TRBJ2-3,TRBV9,TRBD1,-,CASSVGGQGITSTDTQYF,TGTGCCAGCAGCGTAGGGGGACAGGGGATTACTAGCACAGATACGCAGTATTTT
TRBJ2-1,TRBV27,TRBD2,-,CASWSGDEQFF,TGTGCCAGCTGGAGCGGGGATGAGCAGTTCTTC
TRBJ1-2,TRBV6-5,-,-,CASSYSRGAGGYTF,TGTGCCAGCAGTTACTCCAGGGGCGCGGGTGGCTACACCTTC
TRBJ2-7,TRBV27,TRBD1,many,CASSSSGQGREQYF,TGTGCCAGCAGTTCCTCGGGACAGGGAAGGGAGCAGTACTTC
TRBJ1-2,TRBV6-1,-,-,CASTLTQLPYGYTF,TGTGCCAGCACGCTTACGCAGTTACCCTATGGCTACACCTTC
TRBJ1-2,TRBV4-3,-,-,CASSQDVLTYYGYTF,TGCGCCAGCAGCCAAGACGTATTAACTTACTATGGCTACACCTTC
TRBJ1-5,TRBV6-6,TRBD1,-,CASSDTGGNQPQHF,TGTGCCAGCAGCGATACAGGGGGCAATCAGCCCCAGCATTTT
TRBJ1-5,TRBV19,-,-,CASSMGPTGSRPQHF,TGTGCCAGTAGTATGGGGCCGACAGGCTCTCGGCCCCAGCATTTT
TRBJ1-3,TRBV6-6,-,-,CASTGLRSGNTIYF,TGTGCCTCAACAGGTCTTCGCTCTGGAAACACCATATATTTT
TRBJ1-2,TRBV7-9,-,-,CASTPSGETLYGYTF,TGTGCCAGCACCCCCTCTGGGGAGACACTTTATGGCTACACCTTC
TRBJ2-5,TRBV5-6,TRBD2,-,CASSGGGPQETQYF,TGTGCCAGCAGCGGGGGGGGACCCCAAGAGACCCAGTACTTC
TRBJ2-5,TRBV20-1,-,once,CSAGRETQYF,TGCAGTGCTGGGAGGGAGACCCAGTACTTC
TRBJ1-4,TRBV5-6,-,once,CASRPRNPGATNEKLFF,TGTGCCAGCCGCCCCCGGAACCCAGGGGCTACTAATGAAAAACTGTTTTTT